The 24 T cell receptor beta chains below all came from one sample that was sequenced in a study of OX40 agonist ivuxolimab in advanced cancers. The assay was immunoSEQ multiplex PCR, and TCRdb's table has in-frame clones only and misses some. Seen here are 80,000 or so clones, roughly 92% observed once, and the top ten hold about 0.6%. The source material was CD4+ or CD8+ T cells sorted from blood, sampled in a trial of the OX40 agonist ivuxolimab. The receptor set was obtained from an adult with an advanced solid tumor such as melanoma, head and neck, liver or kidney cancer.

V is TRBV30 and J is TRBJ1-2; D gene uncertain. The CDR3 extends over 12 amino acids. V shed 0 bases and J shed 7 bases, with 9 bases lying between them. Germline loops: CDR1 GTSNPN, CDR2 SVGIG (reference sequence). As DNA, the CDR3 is TGTGCCTGGAGTGTAGGCAGCTCTGGCTACACCTTC. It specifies CAWSVGSSGYTF.

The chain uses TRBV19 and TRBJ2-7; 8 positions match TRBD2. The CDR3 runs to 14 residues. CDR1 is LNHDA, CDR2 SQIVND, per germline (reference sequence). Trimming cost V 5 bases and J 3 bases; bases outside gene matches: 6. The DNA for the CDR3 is TGTGCCAGTAGTCGGGGGGGACAAAGCTACGAGCAGTACTTC. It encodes CASSRGGQSYEQYF.

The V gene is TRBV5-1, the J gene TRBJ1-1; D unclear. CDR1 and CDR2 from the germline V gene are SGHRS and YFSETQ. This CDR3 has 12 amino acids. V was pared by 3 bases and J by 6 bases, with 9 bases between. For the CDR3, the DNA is TGCGCCAGCAGCTCGGACGGTCCTGAAGCTTTCTTT. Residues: CASSSDGPEAFF.

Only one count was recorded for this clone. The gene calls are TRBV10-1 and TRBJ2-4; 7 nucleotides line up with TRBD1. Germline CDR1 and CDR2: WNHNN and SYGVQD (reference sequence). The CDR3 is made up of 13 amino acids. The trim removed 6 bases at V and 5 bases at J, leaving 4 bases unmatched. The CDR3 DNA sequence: TGCGCCAGCAGCCGCGGACAGGAAAACATTCAGTACTTC. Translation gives CASSRGQENIQYF.

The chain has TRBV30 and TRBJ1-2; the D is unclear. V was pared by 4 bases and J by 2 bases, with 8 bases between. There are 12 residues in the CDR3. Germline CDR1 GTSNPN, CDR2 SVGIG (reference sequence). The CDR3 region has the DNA TGTGCCTGGAATGGTCTGAACTATGGCTACACCTTC. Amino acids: CAWNGLNYGYTF. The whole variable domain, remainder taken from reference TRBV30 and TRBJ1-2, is SQTIHQWPATLVQPVGSPLSLECTVEGTSNPNLYWYRQAAGRGLQLLFYSVGIGQISSEVPQNLSASRPQDRQFILSSKKLLLSDSGFYLCAWNGLNYGYTFGSGTRLTVV.

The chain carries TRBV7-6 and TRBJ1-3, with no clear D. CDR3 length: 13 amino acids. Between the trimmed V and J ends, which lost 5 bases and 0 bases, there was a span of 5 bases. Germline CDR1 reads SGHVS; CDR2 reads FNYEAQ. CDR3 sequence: CASSGYSGNTIYF. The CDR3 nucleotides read TGTGCCAGCAGCGGATACTCTGGAAACACCATATATTTT.

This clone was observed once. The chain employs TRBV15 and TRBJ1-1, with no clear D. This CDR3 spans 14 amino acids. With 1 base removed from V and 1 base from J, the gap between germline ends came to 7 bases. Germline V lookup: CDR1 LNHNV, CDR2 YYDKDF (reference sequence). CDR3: CATSRVVQNTEAFF. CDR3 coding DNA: TGTGCCACCAGCAGAGTAGTACAGAACACTGAAGCTTTCTTT.

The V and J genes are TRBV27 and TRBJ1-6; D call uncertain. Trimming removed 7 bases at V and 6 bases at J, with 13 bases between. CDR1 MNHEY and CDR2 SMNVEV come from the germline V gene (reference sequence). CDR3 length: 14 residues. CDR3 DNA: TGTGCCAGCATGTTATCCGGATTTAATTCACCCCTCCACTTT. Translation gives CASMLSGFNSPLHF.

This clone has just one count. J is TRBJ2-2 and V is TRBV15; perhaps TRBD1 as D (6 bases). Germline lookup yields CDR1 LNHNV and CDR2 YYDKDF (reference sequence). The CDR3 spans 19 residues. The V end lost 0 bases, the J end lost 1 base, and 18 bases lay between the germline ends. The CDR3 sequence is CATSRDYSRGRGNTGELFF. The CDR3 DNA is TGTGCCACCAGCAGAGATTATTCCAGGGGAAGGGGGAACACCGGGGAGCTGTTTTTT.

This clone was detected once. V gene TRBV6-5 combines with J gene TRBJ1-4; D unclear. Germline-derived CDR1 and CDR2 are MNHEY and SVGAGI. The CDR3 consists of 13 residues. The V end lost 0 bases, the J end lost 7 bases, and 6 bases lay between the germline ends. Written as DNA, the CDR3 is TGTGCCAGCAGTTACTCGTGGGGTGAAAAACTGTTTTTT. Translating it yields CASSYSWGEKLFF.

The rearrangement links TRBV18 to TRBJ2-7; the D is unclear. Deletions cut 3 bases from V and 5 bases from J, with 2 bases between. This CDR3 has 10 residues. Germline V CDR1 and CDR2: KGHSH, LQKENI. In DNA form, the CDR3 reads TGTGCCAGCTCACCCCACGAGCAGTACTTC. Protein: CASSPHEQYF.

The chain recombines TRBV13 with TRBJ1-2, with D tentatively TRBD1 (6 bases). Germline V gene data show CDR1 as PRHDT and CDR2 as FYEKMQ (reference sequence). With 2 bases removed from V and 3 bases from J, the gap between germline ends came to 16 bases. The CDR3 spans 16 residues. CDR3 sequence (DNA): TGTGCCAGCAGCTTATGGCGGGCAGGGGATGACTATGGCTACACCTTC. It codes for CASSLWRAGDDYGYTF. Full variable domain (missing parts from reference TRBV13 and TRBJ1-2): AAGVIQSPRHLIKEKRETATLKCYPIPRHDTVYWYQQGPGQDPQFLISFYEKMQSDKGSIPDRFSAQQFSDYHSELNMSSLELGDSALYFCASSLWRAGDDYGYTFGSGTRLTVV.

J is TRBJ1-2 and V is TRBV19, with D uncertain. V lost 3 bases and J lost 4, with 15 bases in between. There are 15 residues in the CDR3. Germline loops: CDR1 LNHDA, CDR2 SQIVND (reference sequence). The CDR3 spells CASSIQVLAAYGYTF. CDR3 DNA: TGTGCCAGTAGTATCCAGGTATTGGCTGCCTATGGCTACACCTTC.

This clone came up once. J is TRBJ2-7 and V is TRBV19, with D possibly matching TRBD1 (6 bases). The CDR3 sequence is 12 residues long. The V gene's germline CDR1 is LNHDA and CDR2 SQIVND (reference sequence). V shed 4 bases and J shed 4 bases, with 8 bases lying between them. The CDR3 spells CASSRQGYEQYF. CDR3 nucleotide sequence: TGTGCCAGTAGTAGGCAGGGGTACGAGCAGTACTTC.

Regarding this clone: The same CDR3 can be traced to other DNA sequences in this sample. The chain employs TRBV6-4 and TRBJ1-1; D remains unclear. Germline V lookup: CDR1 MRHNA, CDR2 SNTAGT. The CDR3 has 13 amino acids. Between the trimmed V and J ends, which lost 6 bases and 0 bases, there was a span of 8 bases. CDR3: CASSSEMNTEAFF. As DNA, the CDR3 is TGTGCCAGCAGCTCAGAGATGAACACTGAAGCTTTCTTT.

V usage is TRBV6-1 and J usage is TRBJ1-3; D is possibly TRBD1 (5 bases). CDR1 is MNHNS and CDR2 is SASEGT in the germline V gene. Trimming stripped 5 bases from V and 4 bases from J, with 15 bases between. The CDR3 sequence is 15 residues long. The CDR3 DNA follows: TGTGCCAGCAGTCCACAAACAGGTAGCGGAAACACCATATATTTT. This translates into CASSPQTGSGNTIYF.

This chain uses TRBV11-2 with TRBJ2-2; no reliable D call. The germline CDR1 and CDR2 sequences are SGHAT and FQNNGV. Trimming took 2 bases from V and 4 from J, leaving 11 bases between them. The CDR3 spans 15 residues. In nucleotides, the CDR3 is TGTGCCAGCAGCTTACTGCTCGCGACCACCGGGGAGCTGTTTTTT. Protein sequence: CASSLLLATTGELFF.

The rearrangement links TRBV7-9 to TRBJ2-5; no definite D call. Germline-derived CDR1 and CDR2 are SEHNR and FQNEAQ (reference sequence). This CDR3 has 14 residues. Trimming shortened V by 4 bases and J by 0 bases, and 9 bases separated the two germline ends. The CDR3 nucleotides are TGTGCCAGCAGCTCCGACGCGCACCAAGAGACCCAGTACTTC. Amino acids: CASSSDAHQETQYF.

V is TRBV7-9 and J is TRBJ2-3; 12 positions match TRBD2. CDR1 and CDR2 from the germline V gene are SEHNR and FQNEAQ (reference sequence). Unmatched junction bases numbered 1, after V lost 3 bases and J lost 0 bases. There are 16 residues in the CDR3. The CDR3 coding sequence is TGTGCCAGCAGCTTTGGGACTAGCGGGAGCACAGATACGCAGTATTTT. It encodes CASSFGTSGSTDTQYF.

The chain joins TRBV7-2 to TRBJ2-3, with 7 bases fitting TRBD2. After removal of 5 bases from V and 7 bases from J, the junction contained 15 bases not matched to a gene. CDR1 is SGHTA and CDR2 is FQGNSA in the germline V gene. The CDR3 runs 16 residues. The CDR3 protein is CASSAESGLVINTQYF. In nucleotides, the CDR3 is TGTGCCAGCAGCGCAGAGAGCGGACTAGTTATAAATACGCAGTATTTT.

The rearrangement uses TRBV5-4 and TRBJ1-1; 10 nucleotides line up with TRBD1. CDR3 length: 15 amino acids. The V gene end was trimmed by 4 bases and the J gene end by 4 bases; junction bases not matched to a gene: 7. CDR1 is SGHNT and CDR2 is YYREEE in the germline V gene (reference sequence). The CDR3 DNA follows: TGTGCCAGCAGCCCTGCCGGGACAGGGGCCACTGAAGCTTTCTTT. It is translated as CASSPAGTGATEAFF.

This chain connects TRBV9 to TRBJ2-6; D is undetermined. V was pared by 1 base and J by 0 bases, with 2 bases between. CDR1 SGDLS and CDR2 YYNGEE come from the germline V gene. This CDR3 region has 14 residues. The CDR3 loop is CASSVLSGANVLTF. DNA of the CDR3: TGTGCCAGCAGCGTACTCTCTGGGGCCAACGTCCTGACTTTC.

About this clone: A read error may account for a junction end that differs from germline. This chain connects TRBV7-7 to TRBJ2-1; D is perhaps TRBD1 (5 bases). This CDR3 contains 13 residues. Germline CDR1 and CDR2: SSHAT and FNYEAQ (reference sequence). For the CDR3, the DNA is TGTGCTAGCAGCCCCATGCAGGGAAATGAGCAGTTCTTC. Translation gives CASSPMQGNEQFF.

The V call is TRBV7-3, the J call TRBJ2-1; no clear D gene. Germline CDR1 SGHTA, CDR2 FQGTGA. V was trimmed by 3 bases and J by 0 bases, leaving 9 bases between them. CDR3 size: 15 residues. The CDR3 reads CASSFERSSYNEQFF. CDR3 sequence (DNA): TGTGCCAGCAGCTTTGAACGGAGCTCCTACAATGAGCAGTTCTTC.